The subject of this entry is one T cell receptor beta chain. The specificity of this receptor is unknown. No much larger clone exists at a distance of one base, and base qualities are not known. The data stem from a study of blood T cell repertoires in COVID-19 (dated by TCRdb to the early 2020s). Some background on the complete study: The collaborator samples originated in the United States, Italy and Spain and spanned the acute and convalescent phases of COVID-19. The prospective study material was composed of cDNA or gDNA derived from T cells, B-cell-depleted T cells, or PBMCs. Deeply sampled blood TCRbeta repertoires from subjects exposed to, actively infected with, or recovered from COVID-19 were included in the dataset. The repertoires were released in a freely available public database meant as a resource for research on the immune response to SARS-CoV-2. The samples were drawn from the first 160 participants of the ongoing ImmuneRACE study and from 1,254 subjects provided by 6 global collaborators. Nearly every sample came with metadata listing a de-identified subject ID, COVID-19 status, age in years and sex. Where available, HLA class I and class II types were taken from metadata supplied by the sample provider and were not determined by assay-based typing.

Including the terminal cysteine and phenylalanine, the CDR3 comprises 15 residues. Only CDR3 DNA is held: 45 bases, read in frame from base 1. As encoded in the germline V gene, CDR1 is MDHEN while CDR2 is SYDVKM. Trimming accounts for 4 bases at V and 4 bases at J, while the number of junction bases matched to no gene is 5. What the authors observed across the whole study: The quantity of clinical and demographic metadata differed by source and by participant and was supplied without curation.

Each collaborating institution followed its own protocols to collect whole blood in K2EDTA tubes. For TCRbeta analysis, collaborators shipped samples in one of three forms: frozen whole blood, isolated PBMCs, or DNA extracted from either of those sample types. TCRbeta CDR3 regions were amplified from genomic DNA using the immunoSEQ Assay, a bias-controlled multiplex PCR. As for how the authors treated the data: Nucleated cell counts per sample were estimated from amplification of reference gene primers within the assay. Sequence reads were collapsed and filtered to measure the absolute abundance of every unique TCRbeta CDR3 rearrangement. For each sample, productive Simpson clonality was calculated by taking the square root of Simpson's diversity index across productive rearrangements. The clones in this table, taken by TCRdb from immuneACCESS, are in-frame only. Not every clone is retained; where verified, under half of the shortfall comes from an unresolved V gene, and the cause of the rest is unknown. The DNA gave D and trimming, while V, J and clone size come from that table. The sample table lists about 210,000 clones, just over 90% of them with a count of one. In total, the top ten clones hold 1.2% of the sample.

Material: peripheral blood. This sequence was found in a man in his thirties or forties with acute or convalescent COVID-19. The V gene is TRBV28 and the J gene is TRBJ2-3, and 10 junctional nucleotides match TRBD1. The CDR3 region: CASSSGTGAPDTQYF. The nucleotides read TGTGCCAGCAGTTCCGGGACAGGGGCCCCAGATACGCAGTATTTT.